This entry lists 5 T cell receptor beta chains sequenced from one sample in a study of cytomegalovirus exposure and HLA in healthy donors. Vbeta (60) and Jbeta (13) primers were used in the PCR. Clones were sequenced by immunoSEQ multiplex PCR, and TCRdb holds only the in-frame ones, with some missing. The sample shows some 200,000 clones, about four fifths of them seen only once. Sequencing used PBMCs. The receptors were sampled from a boy aged 2-9 years in good health and CMV-seronegative.

The CDR3 coding sequence is TGTGCCAGCAGCTCCGAAAGACTAGCGGGGGGGACCGGGGAGCTGTTTTTT. Protein product: CASSSERLAGGTGELFF. The gene calls are TRBV12-1 and TRBJ2-2; TRBD2 is the table's D call and was not checked against the DNA. TRBV12-1 is noted as a pseudogene. The CDR3 covers 17 residues.

The rearrangement joins TRBV20-1 to TRBJ1-2; D is unresolved. Germline values: CDR1 DFQATT, CDR2 SNEGSKA (reference sequence). The V end lost 2 bases, the J end lost 8 bases, and 9 bases lay between the germline ends. The CDR3 has 11 residues. The CDR3 region is CSARPPLGYTF. CDR3 DNA: TGCAGTGCTAGACCCCCTTTGGGCTACACCTTC.

V and J are TRBV5-1 and TRBJ2-7, with D unresolved. Trimming removed 1 base from V and 0 bases from J, with 5 bases in between. Germline-derived CDR1 and CDR2 are SGHRS and YFSETQ. The CDR3 sequence is 13 residues long. In DNA form, the CDR3 reads TGCGCCAGCAGCTTGAGTAGCTCCTACGAGCAGTACTTC. Its protein product is CASSLSSSYEQYF.

The V and J genes are TRBV10-3 and TRBJ1-1; 8 bases align to TRBD1. V gave up 3 bases and J gave up 4 bases; unmatched junction bases: 4. The CDR3 totals 14 residues. Looked up from germline, CDR1 is ENHRY and CDR2 is SYGVKD. CDR3 bases: TGTGCCATCAGTGAATTAGGACAGGGCACTGAAGCTTTCTTT. Its translation is CAISELGQGTEAFF.

V and J are TRBV4-2 and TRBJ1-2; 8 nucleotides match TRBD1. V trimming: 3 bases; J trimming: 8 bases; junction bases outside the gene matches: 5. In germline, CDR1 is LGHNA, CDR2 YNFKEQ. This CDR3 region has 13 residues. In DNA, the CDR3 is TGTGCCAGCAGCCATCTGGACAGGGAAGGCTACACCTTC. Protein sequence: CASSHLDREGYTF.